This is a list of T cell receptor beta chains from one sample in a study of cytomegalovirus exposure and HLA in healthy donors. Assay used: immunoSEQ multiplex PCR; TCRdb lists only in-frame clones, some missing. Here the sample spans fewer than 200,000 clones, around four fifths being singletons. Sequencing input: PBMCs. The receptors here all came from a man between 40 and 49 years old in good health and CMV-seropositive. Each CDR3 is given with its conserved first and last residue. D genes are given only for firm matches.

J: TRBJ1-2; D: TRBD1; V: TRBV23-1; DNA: TGCGCCAGCAGTCACCTACCTAAGGACAGGACCTGCTTC; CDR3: CASSHLPKDRTCF
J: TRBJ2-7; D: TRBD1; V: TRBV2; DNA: TGTGCCAGCAGTGAGGGCAGGGGGAACTACGAGCAGTACTTC; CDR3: CASSEGRGNYEQYF
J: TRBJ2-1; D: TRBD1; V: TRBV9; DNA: TGTGCCAGCAGCCTCGGGACAGGGGTCTACAATGAGCAGTTCTTC; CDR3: CASSLGTGVYNEQFF
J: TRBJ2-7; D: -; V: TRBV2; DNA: TGTGCCAGCAGTGAGGACAGTCTTTACGAGCAGTACTTC; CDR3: CASSEDSLYEQYF
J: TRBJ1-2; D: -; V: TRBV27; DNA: TGTGCCAGCAGTCTAACCTGGACAGCTAACTATGGCTACACCTTC; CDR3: CASSLTWTANYGYTF
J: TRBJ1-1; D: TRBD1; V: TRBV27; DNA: TGTGCCAGCATCTATTACAGGGGGCGGAACACTGAAGCTTTCTTT; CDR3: CASIYYRGRNTEAFF
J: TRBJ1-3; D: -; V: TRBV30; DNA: TGTGCCTGGAGGAAATCGGGAGGGATCTCTGGAAACACCATATATTTT; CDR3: CAWRKSGGISGNTIYF
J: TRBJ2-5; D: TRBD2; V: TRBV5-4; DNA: TGTGCCAGCAGCTTGGGGGGACTAGCCCCACTCCAAGAGACCCAGTACTTC; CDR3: CASSLGGLAPLQETQYF
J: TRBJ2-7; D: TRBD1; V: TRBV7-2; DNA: TGTGCCAGCAGCCCGGACAGGCTTGCGGAGCAGTACTTC; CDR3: CASSPDRLAEQYF
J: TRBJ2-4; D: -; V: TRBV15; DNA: TGTGCCACCAGCAGCGAACGGGGGGCCAAAAACATTCAGTACTTC; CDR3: CATSSERGAKNIQYF